Sequencing of this TCR beta chain was carried out in a study of a mutant IDH1 vaccine in newly diagnosed glioma. Study background: Onset of vaccination occurred 4-6 weeks following radiotherapy alone, or with temozolomide cycles. Patients arrived already treated with radiotherapy, temozolomide, or both, most having had both. Study-level points and caveats: Immune responses arising from the vaccine appeared in 80% to 95% of patients. Pseudoprogression appeared independent of alterations in top peripheral clonotypes.

Comment on this clone: Its antigen is currently unknown.

Libraries were prepared by immunoSEQ multiplex PCR; TCRdb keeps only in-frame clonotypes and omits some of them. The repertoire holds tens of thousands of clones, with 80% to 90% as singletons. Time point here: week 35, safety follow-up. A 20-mer mutant IDH1 peptide at 300 ug was injected subcutaneously with topical imiquimod. The clonotype comes from a man under 40 with glioma. Here the sequenced sample was PBMCs, taken from a glioma patient whose treatment included an IDH1 peptide vaccine.

The chain's CDR3 is CASSLRDRGEKLFF. The CDR3 region has the DNA TGCGCCAGCAGCTTGCGGGACAGAGGGGAAAAACTGTTTTTT. This chain links TRBV5-1 with TRBJ1-4; TRBD1 matches 7 bases. CDR1 is SGHRS and CDR2 is YFSETQ in the germline V gene. Trimming at V came to 1 base and at J to 8 bases, leaving 5 bases not matched to a gene. The length of the CDR3 is 14 residues.